The clone carrying this TCR beta chain was seen once. Additional DNA sequences in this sample encode the identical CDR3. The protocol was immunoSEQ multiplex PCR, while the TCRdb copy is restricted to in-frame clones and leaves out a portion. The table shows around 300,000 clones, with approximately 89% occurring only once. These data come from a study of blood T cell repertoires in COVID-19. Sequenced material: PBMCs or T cells enriched from blood (not recorded which). This sequence originates from a woman aged 25 to 39 who had recovered from COVID-19.

The CDR3, as DNA: TGTGCCAGCAGTTTATTCGGGAATGAGCAGTTCTTC. It codes for CASSLFGNEQFF. The J gene is TRBJ2-1, the V gene TRBV12-3 or TRBV12-4, with D uncertain. This CDR3 has 12 residues. V lost 2 bases, J lost 7 bases, and 6 bases lay in between.